The present TCR beta chain was sequenced within a study of blood T cell repertoires in COVID-19. As originally analysed: Estimation of nucleated cell counts was performed using reference gene primer amplification. Profiling relied on immunoSEQ multiplex PCR, and the TCRdb table lists in-frame clones only, not all of them. V, J and clone size are taken as reported in that table, and D and trimming were inferred from the DNA itself. This sample has a few hundred thousand clones, with roughly 90% found just once. Trimming at V came to 6 bases and at J to 8 bases, leaving 12 bases not matched to a gene. In germline, CDR1 is SNHLY, CDR2 FYNNEI. The CDR3 totals 14 residues. This clone was seen just once. Enrolled during active infection, Seattle patients were then followed longitudinally.

The sequenced material came from peripheral blood. This clonotype was obtained from an older woman with COVID-19, enrolled during active disease. The chain combines TRBV2 with TRBJ1-2; 7 bases are shared with TRBD1. The CDR3 region has the DNA TGTGCCAGCAGGGGACAGCCCGGGTCTAGGGGCTACACCTTC. Its protein product is CASRGQPGSRGYTF. Together with reference TRBV2 and TRBJ1-2, the CDR3 gives the full variable domain: EPEVTQTPSHQVTQMGQEVILRCVPISNHLYFYWYRQILGQKVEFLVSFYNNEISEKSEIFDDQFSVERPDGSNFTLKIRSTKLEDSAMYFCASRGQPGSRGYTFGSGTRLTVV.